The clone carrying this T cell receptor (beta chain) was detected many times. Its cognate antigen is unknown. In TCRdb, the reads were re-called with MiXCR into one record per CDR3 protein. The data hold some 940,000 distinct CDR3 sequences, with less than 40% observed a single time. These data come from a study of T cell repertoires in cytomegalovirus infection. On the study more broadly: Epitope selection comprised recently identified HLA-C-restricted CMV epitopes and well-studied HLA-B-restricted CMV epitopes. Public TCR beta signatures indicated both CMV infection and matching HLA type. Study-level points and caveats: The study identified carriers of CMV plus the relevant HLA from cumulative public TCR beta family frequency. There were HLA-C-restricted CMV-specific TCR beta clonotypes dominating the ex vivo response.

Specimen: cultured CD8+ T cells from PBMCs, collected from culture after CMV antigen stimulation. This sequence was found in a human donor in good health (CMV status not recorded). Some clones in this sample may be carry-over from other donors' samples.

CDR3 protein: CASSLVPGAKNIQYF. CDR3 coding DNA: TGTGCCAGCAGCTTAGTCCCCGGGGCCAAAAACATTCAGTACTTC. The chain recombines TRBV7-2 with TRBJ2-4; unclear D gene. This CDR3 has 15 residues. V was pared by 1 base and J by 1 base, with 8 bases between. Germline values: CDR1 SGHTA, CDR2 FQGNSA.